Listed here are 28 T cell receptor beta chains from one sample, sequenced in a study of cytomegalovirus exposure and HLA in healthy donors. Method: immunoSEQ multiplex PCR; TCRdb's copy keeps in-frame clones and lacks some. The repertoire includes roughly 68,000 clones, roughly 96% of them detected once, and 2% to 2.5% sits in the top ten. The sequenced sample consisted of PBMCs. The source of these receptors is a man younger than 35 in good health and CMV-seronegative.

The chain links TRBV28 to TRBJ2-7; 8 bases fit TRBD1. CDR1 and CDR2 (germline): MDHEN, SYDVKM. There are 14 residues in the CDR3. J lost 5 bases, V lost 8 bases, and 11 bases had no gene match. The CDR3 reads CASDKPGQDHEQYF. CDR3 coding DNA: TGTGCCAGCGATAAACCGGGACAGGATCACGAGCAGTACTTC. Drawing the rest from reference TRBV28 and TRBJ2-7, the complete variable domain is DVKVTQSSRYLVKRTGEKVFLECVQDMDHENMFWYRQDPGLGLRLIYFSYDVKMKEKGDIPEGYSVSREKKERFSLILESASTNQTSMYLCASDKPGQDHEQYFGPGTRLTVT.

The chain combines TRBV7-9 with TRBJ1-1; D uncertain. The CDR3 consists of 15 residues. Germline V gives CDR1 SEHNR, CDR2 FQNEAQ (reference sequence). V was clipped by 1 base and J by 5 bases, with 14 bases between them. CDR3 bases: TGTGCCAGCAGCTTAGGTGGGCCCTCAAGGACTGAAGCTTTCTTT. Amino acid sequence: CASSLGGPSRTEAFF. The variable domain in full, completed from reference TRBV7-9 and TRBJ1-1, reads DTGVSQNPRHKITKRGQNVTFRCDPISEHNRLYWYRQTLGQGPEFLTYFQNEAQLEKSRLLSDRFSAERPKGSFSTLEIQRTEQGDSAMYLCASSLGGPSRTEAFFGQGTRLTVV.

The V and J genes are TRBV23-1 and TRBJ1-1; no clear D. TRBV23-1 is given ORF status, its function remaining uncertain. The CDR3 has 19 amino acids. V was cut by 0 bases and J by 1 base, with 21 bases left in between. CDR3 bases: TGCGCCAGCAGTCAATCGCGTCGCGCGAGGGCGACCCCGAACACTGAAGCTTTCTTT. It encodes CASSQSRRARATPNTEAFF.

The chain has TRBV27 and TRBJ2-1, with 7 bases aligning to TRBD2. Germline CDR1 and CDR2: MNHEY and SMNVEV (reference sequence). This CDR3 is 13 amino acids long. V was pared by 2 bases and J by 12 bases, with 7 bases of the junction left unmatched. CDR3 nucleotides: TGTGCCAGCAGTTTAGGCGGGAGTTTTGTGCAGTTCTTC. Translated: CASSLGGSFVQFF.

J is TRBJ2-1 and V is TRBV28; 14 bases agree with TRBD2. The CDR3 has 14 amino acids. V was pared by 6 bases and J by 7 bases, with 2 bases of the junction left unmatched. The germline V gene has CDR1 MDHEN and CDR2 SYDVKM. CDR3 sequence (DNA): TGTGCCAGCAGGGGACTAGCGGGAGATAATGAGCAGTTCTTC. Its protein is CASRGLAGDNEQFF. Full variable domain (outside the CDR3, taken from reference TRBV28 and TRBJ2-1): DVKVTQSSRYLVKRTGEKVFLECVQDMDHENMFWYRQDPGLGLRLIYFSYDVKMKEKGDIPEGYSVSREKKERFSLILESASTNQTSMYLCASRGLAGDNEQFFGPGTRLTVL.

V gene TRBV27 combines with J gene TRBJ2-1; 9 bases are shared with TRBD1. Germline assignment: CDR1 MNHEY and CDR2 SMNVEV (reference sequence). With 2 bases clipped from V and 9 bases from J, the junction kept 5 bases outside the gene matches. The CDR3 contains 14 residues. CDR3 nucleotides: TGTGCCAGCAGTTTAACTGGACAGGGGATTGAGCAGTTCTTC. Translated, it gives CASSLTGQGIEQFF.

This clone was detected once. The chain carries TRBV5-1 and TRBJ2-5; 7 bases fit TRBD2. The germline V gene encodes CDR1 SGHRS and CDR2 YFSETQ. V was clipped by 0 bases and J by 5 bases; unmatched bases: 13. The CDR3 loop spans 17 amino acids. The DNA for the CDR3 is TGCGCCAGCAGCTTGGGCTGGGGCGGGAGTCTGTCTGAGACCCAGTACTTC. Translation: CASSLGWGGSLSETQYF.

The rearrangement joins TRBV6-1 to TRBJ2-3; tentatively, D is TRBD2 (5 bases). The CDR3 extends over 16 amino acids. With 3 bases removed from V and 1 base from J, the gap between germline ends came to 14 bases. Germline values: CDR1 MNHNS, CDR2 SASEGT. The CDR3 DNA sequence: TGTGCCAGCAGTGATGGCCGAGGGAAAGGCACAGATACGCAGTATTTT. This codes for CASSDGRGKGTDTQYF.

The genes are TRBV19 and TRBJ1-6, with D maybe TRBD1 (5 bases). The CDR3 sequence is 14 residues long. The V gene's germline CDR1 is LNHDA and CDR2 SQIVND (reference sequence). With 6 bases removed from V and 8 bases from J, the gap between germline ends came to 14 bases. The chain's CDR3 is CASRPGQSDSPLHF. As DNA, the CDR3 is TGTGCCAGTAGGCCCGGACAATCAGATTCACCCCTCCACTTT.

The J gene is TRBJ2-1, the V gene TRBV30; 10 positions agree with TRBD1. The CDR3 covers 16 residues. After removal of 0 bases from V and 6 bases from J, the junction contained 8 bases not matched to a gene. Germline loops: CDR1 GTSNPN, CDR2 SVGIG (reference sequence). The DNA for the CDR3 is TGTGCCTGGAGTGTACGCCCGGGACAGGGGATCAATGAGCAGTTCTTC. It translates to CAWSVRPGQGINEQFF.

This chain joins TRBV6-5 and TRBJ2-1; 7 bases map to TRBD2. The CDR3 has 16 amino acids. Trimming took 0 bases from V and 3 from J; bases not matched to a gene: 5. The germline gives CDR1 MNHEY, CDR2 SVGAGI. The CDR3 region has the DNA TGTGCCAGCAGTTACTCGAGTGGCGGGAGCTACAATGAGCAGTTCTTC. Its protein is CASSYSSGGSYNEQFF.

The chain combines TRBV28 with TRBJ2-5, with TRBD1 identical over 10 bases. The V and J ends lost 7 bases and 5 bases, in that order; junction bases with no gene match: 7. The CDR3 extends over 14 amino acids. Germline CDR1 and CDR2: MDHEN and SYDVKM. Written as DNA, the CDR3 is TGTGCCAGCACCACGGGACAGGGGTTGGAGACCCAGTACTTC. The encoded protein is CASTTGQGLETQYF.

In DNA, the CDR3 is TGTGCCAGCAGCTCCGACCCCACAGGGGCCACTGAAGCTTTCTTT. Its translation: CASSSDPTGATEAFF. The chain employs TRBV13 and TRBJ1-1; TRBD1 aligns across 7 bases. CDR3 length: 15 residues. V shed 4 bases, J shed 4 bases, and the junction held 9 bases outside the gene matches. Germline V CDR1 and CDR2: PRHDT, FYEKMQ (reference sequence).

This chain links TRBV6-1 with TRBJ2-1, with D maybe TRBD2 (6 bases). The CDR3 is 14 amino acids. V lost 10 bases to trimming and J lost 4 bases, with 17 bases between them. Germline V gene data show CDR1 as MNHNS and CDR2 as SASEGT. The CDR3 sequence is CAITPPSAYNEQFF. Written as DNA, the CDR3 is TGTGCCATCACACCCCCTAGCGCTTACAATGAGCAGTTCTTC.

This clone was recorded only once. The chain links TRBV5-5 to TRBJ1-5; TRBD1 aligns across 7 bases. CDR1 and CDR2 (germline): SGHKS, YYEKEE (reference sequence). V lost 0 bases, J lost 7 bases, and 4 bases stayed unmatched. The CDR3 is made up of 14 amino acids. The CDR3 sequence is CASSLGQGTQPQHF. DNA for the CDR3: TGTGCCAGCAGCTTGGGACAGGGTACCCAGCCCCAGCATTTT.

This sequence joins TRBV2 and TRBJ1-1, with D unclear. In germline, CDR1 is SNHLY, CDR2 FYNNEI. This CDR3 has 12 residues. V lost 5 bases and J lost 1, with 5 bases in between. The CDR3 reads CASSSTNTEAFF. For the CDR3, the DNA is TGTGCCAGCAGTAGCACGAACACTGAAGCTTTCTTT.

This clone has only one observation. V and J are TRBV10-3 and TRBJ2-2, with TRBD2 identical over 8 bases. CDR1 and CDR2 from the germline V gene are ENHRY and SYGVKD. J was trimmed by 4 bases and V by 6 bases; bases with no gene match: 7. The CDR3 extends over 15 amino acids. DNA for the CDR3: TGTGCCATCAGCGGGCGGGGGGTCAGCACCGGGGAGCTGTTTTTT. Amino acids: CAISGRGVSTGELFF.

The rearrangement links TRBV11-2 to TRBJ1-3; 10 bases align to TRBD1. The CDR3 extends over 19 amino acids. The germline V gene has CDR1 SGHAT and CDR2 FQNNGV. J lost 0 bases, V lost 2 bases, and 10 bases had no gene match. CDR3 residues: CASSLYAGTGAYSGNTIYF. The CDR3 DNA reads TGTGCCAGCAGCTTATATGCGGGGACAGGGGCGTACTCTGGAAACACCATATATTTT.

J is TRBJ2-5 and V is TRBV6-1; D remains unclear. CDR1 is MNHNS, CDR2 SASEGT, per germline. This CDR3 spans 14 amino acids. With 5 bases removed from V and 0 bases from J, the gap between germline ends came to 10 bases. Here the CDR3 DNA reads TGTGCCAGCAGTTGGGTACAGAACCAAGAGACCCAGTACTTC. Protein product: CASSWVQNQETQYF.

This CDR3 is CAWSPDSRQPQHF. The CDR3 region has the DNA TGTGCCTGGAGTCCTGACAGTCGTCAGCCCCAGCATTTT. V gene TRBV30 combines with J gene TRBJ1-5, with a tentative D call TRBD1 (5 bases). This CDR3 region has 13 residues. The V and J ends lost 2 bases and 6 bases respectively, with 11 bases between them. Germline lookup yields CDR1 GTSNPN and CDR2 SVGIG (reference sequence).

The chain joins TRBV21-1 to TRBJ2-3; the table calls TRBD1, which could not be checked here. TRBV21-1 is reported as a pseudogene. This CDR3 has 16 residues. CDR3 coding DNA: TGTGCCAGCAGCTCCAGACAGGGGAGGTGCACAGATACGCAGTATTTT. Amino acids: CASSSRQGRCTDTQYF.

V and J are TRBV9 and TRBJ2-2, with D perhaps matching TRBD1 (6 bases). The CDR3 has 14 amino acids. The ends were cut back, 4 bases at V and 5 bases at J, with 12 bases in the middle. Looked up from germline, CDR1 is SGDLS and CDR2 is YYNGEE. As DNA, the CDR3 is TGTGCCAGCAGCCTTGGACAGTTTACCGGGGAGCTGTTTTTT. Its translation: CASSLGQFTGELFF.

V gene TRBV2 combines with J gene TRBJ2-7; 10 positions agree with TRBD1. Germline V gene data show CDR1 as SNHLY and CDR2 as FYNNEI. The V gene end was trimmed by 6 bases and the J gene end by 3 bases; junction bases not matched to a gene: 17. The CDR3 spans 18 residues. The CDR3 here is CASRAHLRQGAMGYEQYF. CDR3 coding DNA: TGTGCCAGCAGGGCGCATCTTAGACAGGGGGCGATGGGCTACGAGCAGTACTTC. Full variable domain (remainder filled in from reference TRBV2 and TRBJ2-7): EPEVTQTPSHQVTQMGQEVILRCVPISNHLYFYWYRQILGQKVEFLVSFYNNEISEKSEIFDDQFSVERPDGSNFTLKIRSTKLEDSAMYFCASRAHLRQGAMGYEQYFGPGTRLTVT.

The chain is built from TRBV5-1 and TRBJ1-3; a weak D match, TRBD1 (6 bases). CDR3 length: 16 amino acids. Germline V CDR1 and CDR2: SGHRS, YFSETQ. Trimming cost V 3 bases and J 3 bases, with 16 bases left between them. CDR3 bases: TGCGCCAGCAGCTCGGGGGGCTTGGGGAATGGAAACACCATATATTTT. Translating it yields CASSSGGLGNGNTIYF.

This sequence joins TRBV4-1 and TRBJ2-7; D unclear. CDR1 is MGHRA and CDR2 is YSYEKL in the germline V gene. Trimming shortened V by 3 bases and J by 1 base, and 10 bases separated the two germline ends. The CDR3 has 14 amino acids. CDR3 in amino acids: CASSQALTSYEQYF. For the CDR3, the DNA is TGCGCCAGCAGCCAGGCCCTGACTTCCTACGAGCAGTACTTC.

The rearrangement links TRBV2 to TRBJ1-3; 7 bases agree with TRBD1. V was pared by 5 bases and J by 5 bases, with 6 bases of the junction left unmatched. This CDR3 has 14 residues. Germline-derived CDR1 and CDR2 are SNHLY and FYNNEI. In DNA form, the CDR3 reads TGTGCCAGCAGTTCAGACAGGGAGAGAAACACCATATATTTT. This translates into CASSSDRERNTIYF.

CDR3 coding DNA: TGTGCCAGCAGTGAAGGACAGGGTTGGGGCTACACCTTC. Its translation is CASSEGQGWGYTF. The chain couples TRBV6-5 to TRBJ1-2; TRBD1 agrees at 8 bases. Germline V gene sequence: CDR1 MNHEY, CDR2 SVGAGI. V dropped 5 bases and J dropped 8; count of bases not matched to a gene: 7. The CDR3 sequence is 13 residues long.

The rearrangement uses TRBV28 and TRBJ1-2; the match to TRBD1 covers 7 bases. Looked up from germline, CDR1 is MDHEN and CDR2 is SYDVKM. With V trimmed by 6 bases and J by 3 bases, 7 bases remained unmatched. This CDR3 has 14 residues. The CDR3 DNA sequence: TGTGCCAGCAGCCCCTCGGGACAGTACTATGGCTACACCTTC. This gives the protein CASSPSGQYYGYTF.